The 5 T cell receptor beta chains listed next were all sequenced from one sample in a study of blood T cell repertoires in COVID-19. Method: immunoSEQ multiplex PCR; TCRdb's copy keeps in-frame clones and lacks some. The sample carries some 120,000 clones, roughly 80% recorded once. Sequenced material: peripheral blood. All receptors derive from a human donor in a cohort sampled during active COVID-19.

This chain uses TRBV9 with TRBJ1-4, with 7 nucleotides matching TRBD1. V lost 4 bases and J lost 4; bases outside the gene matches: 10. Germline CDR1 is SGDLS and CDR2 is YYNGEE. The CDR3 runs to 16 residues. The CDR3, as DNA: TGTGCCAGCAGCCTCGGGGCGGGACAGCTTAATGAAAAACTGTTTTTT. Residues: CASSLGAGQLNEKLFF. The full variable domain, its missing parts supplied by reference TRBV9 and TRBJ1-4, is DSGVTQTPKHLITATGQRVTLRCSPRSGDLSVYWYQQSLDQGLQFLIQYYNGEERAKGNILERFSAQQFPDLHSELNLSSLELGDSALYFCASSLGAGQLNEKLFFGSGTQLSVL.

V is TRBV19 and J is TRBJ2-5; 12 bases are a match to TRBD2. From germline, CDR1 is LNHDA and CDR2 SQIVND (reference sequence). The CDR3 totals 16 residues. V lost 7 bases, J lost 4 bases, and 10 bases stayed unmatched. In nucleotides, the CDR3 is TGTGCCAGTAACCCCAGTTCTAGCGGGAGGGGAGAGACCCAGTACTTC. Its translation is CASNPSSSGRGETQYF.

The rearrangement links TRBV27 to TRBJ1-1, with 7 bases aligning to TRBD1. J lost 1 base, V lost 5 bases, and 4 bases had no gene match. Germline CDR1 reads MNHEY; CDR2 reads SMNVEV (reference sequence). The length of the CDR3 is 14 residues. The CDR3 protein is CASSLNRGNTEAFF. CDR3 bases: TGTGCCAGCAGTCTAAACAGGGGGAACACTGAAGCTTTCTTT.

The V and J genes are TRBV11-2 and TRBJ2-1; 9 nucleotides align to TRBD2. The CDR3 covers 14 residues. Looked up from germline, CDR1 is SGHAT and CDR2 is FQNNGV. The J segment lost 13 bases and the V segment lost 5 bases, leaving 12 bases of the junction unmatched. In DNA, the CDR3 is TGTGCCAGCAGCCTAAGGGGCGCGGGAGGGCCTCAGTTCTTC. This gives the protein CASSLRGAGGPQFF. Supplemented by reference TRBV11-2 and TRBJ2-1, the full variable domain reads EAGVAQSPRYKIIEKRQSVAFWCNPISGHATLYWYQQILGQGPKLLIQFQNNGVVDDSQLPKDRFSAERLKGVDSTLKIQPAKLEDSAVYLCASSLRGAGGPQFFGPGTRLTVL.

This clone was observed a handful of times. In DNA, the CDR3 is TGCGCCAGCAGCCTCGGCGGAGCGAACACCGGGGAGCTGTTTTTT. This sequence encodes CASSLGGANTGELFF. The chain combines TRBV5-1 with TRBJ2-2; the D is unclear. V lost 4 bases and J 0 bases, leaving 10 bases between the germline ends. Germline CDR1 is SGHRS and CDR2 is YFSETQ. The length of the CDR3 is 15 residues.